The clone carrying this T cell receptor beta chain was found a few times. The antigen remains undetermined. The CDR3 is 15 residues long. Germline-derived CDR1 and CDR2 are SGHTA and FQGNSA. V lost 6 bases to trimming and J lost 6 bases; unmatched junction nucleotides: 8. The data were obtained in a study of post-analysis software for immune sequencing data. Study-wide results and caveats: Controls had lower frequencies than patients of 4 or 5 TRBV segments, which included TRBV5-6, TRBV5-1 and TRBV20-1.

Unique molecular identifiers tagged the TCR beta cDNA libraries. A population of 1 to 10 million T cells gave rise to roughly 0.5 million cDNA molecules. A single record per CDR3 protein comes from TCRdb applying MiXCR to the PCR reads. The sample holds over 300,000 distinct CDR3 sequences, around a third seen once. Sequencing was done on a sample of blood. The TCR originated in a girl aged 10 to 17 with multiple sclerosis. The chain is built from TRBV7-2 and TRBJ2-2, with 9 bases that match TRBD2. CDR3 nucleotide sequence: TGTGCCAGCAGGAAGGGACTAGCATCGGCCGGGGAGCTGTTTTTT. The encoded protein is CASRKGLASAGELFF.